This entry lists 28 T cell receptor beta chains sequenced from one sample in a study of blood T cells in healthy people across ages. The second PCR ran roughly 6 to 11 cycles with a sample-barcoded 5' primer and J-beta primers. TCRdb itself ran the 5' RACE reads through MiXCR, one entry per CDR3 protein. Seen here are 600,000 or so distinct CDR3 sequences, under 30% observed once, and the top ten hold about 15%. What was sequenced was blood. These receptors were collected from a woman older than 75 in good health.

This clonotype was observed many times. V gene TRBV12-3 or TRBV12-4 combines with J gene TRBJ1-2, with 7 bases that match TRBD1. The J segment lost 4 bases and the V segment lost 2 bases, leaving 4 bases of the junction unmatched. The CDR3 covers 14 residues. The CDR3 loop reads CASSLHRGGYGYTF. The CDR3 DNA reads as TGTGCCAGCAGTTTACACAGGGGAGGCTATGGCTACACCTTC.

V usage is TRBV7-2 and J usage is TRBJ1-3; 9 nucleotides align to TRBD1. The CDR3 sequence is 17 residues long. Germline trimming cut 5 bases from V and 3 bases from J; bases unmatched to any gene: 11. Germline CDR1 SGHTA, CDR2 FQGNSA. The CDR3 loop is CASSRPGTGKYGNTIYF. For the CDR3, the DNA is TGTGCCAGCAGCCGTCCTGGGACAGGGAAATATGGAAACACCATATATTTT.

This clonotype was seen at least ten times. The V gene is TRBV7-2, the J gene TRBJ2-1, with 7 bases fitting TRBD2. Germline V CDR1 and CDR2: SGHTA, FQGNSA. The CDR3 sequence is 14 residues long. The V gene end was trimmed by 6 bases and the J gene end by 5 bases; junction bases not matched to a gene: 7. CDR3 region: CASRSSGNNNEQFF. The CDR3 DNA reads as TGTGCCAGCAGATCTAGCGGTAATAACAATGAGCAGTTCTTC. Full variable domain (outside the CDR3, taken from reference TRBV7-2 and TRBJ2-1): GAGVSQSPSNKVTEKGKDVELRCDPISGHTALYWYRQSLGQGLEFLIYFQGNSAPDKSGLPSDRFSAERTGGSVSTLTIQRTQQEDSAVYLCASRSSGNNNEQFFGPGTRLTVL.

Worth noting for this clonotype: A read error is possible here, since a much larger clone lies one base away. The chain recombines TRBV7-8 with TRBJ2-6; D may be TRBD2 (6 bases). Germline V lookup: CDR1 SGHVS, CDR2 FQNEAQ. This CDR3 is 15 amino acids long. V was cut by 11 bases and J by 3 bases, with 17 bases left in between. This CDR3 reads CAGTYPGGGANVLTF. Written as DNA, the CDR3 is TGTGCCGGCACCTACCCCGGGGGTGGGGCCAACGTCCTGACTTTC.

This CDR3 is CSAYDAGDYGYTF. Written as DNA, the CDR3 is TGCAGTGCTTACGACGCAGGGGACTATGGCTACACCTTC. The chain couples TRBV20-1 to TRBJ1-2, with D possibly matching TRBD1 (6 bases). The ends were cut back, 5 bases at V and 3 bases at J, with 13 bases in the middle. The V gene's germline CDR1 is DFQATT and CDR2 SNEGSKA (reference sequence). The CDR3 runs 13 residues.

Concerning this clonotype itself: This sequence may be a read error, since a much larger clone differs from it by one base. The rearrangement joins TRBV5-1 to TRBJ2-5; no reliable D call. Deletions cut 0 bases from V and 11 bases from J, with 17 bases between. This CDR3 spans 14 amino acids. The germline V gene encodes CDR1 SGHRS and CDR2 YFSETQ. CDR3 nucleotide sequence: TGCGCCAGCAGCTTGGCGCCGCTGAAAAACGTTCAGTACTTC. Amino acids: CASSLAPLKNVQYF.

A single count supports this clonotype. This sequence joins TRBV7-6 and TRBJ1-3; 7 positions match TRBD1. The germline V gene encodes CDR1 SGHVS and CDR2 FNYEAQ. V shed 7 bases and J 1 base; nucleotides not matched to a gene: 13. The CDR3 runs 17 residues. The CDR3 DNA sequence: TGTGCCAGCACCTCCCTTGCAGGGGGTCAGTCTGGAAACACCATATATTTT. It is translated as CASTSLAGGQSGNTIYF.

This clonotype appeared many times. The rearrangement links TRBV6-2 or TRBV6-3 to TRBJ2-7; TRBD2 matches at 11 bases. From germline, CDR1 is MNHEY and CDR2 SVGEGT. Unmatched junction bases numbered 6, after V lost 4 bases and J lost 1 base. The CDR3 totals 16 residues. The CDR3 region has the DNA TGTGCCAGCAGTTCCCACCTAGCGGGGGGATCCTACGAGCAGTACTTC. Protein sequence: CASSSHLAGGSYEQYF.

This clonotype was recorded once. The chain recombines TRBV19 with TRBJ1-3; a weak D match, TRBD1 (5 bases). CDR1 and CDR2 (germline): LNHDA, SQIVND (reference sequence). V dropped 10 bases and J dropped 2 bases, with 15 bases sitting between them. The CDR3 has 14 amino acids. CDR3 residues: CANIGDLAGNTIYF. In nucleotides, the CDR3 is TGTGCCAATATTGGGGACCTTGCTGGAAACACCATATATTTT.

This clonotype was counted ten times or more. The chain carries TRBV7-2 and TRBJ2-3, with 13 bases aligning to TRBD2. The CDR3 totals 17 residues. Germline-derived CDR1 and CDR2 are SGHTA and FQGNSA. J gave up 6 bases and V 1 base, and 7 bases lay outside the gene matches. The CDR3 region is CASSLGTSGGAKDTQYF. The CDR3 bases are TGTGCCAGCAGCTTAGGAACTAGCGGGGGGGCCAAGGATACGCAGTATTTT.

This clonotype showed up many times. This chain links TRBV6-5 with TRBJ2-5, with 7 bases fitting TRBD2. In germline, CDR1 is MNHEY, CDR2 SVGAGI. This CDR3 is built from 13 residues. The V and J ends lost 8 bases and 5 bases, in that order; junction bases with no gene match: 8. The CDR3 DNA reads TGTGCCAGCGCCGGAGGGAGGGAGGAGACCCAGTACTTC. Translating gives CASAGGREETQYF.

As for this clonotype: With a much larger clone just one base away, this may be a read error. The chain recombines TRBV18 with TRBJ2-7; D is unclear. With the DNA end fitting TRBJ2-5 better, the J assignment may be wrong. There are 14 residues in the CDR3. Germline V CDR1 and CDR2: KGHSH, LQKENI. The CDR3: CAGSPAQNVQTQYF. Written as DNA, the CDR3 is TGTGCCGGCTCACCGGCACAGAATGTGCAGACCCAGTACTTC.

This clonotype was found many times. V is TRBV6-6 and J is TRBJ1-4; no firm D call. Germline CDR1 MNHNY, CDR2 SVGAGI (reference sequence). The V gene lost 2 bases and the J gene lost 0 bases, with 16 bases spanning the gap. The CDR3 runs to 18 residues. CDR3 protein: CASSYGASTYPTNEKLFF. Written as DNA, the CDR3 is TGTGCCAGCAGTTACGGTGCCAGCACCTATCCAACTAATGAAAAACTGTTTTTT.

J is TRBJ1-6 and V is TRBV6-5; D is perhaps TRBD1 (6 bases). The CDR3 spans 14 residues. Germline V gene data show CDR1 as MNHEY and CDR2 as SVGAGI. Trimming removed 6 bases from V and 4 bases from J, with 10 bases in between. CDR3 region: CASSHREYNSPLHF. The CDR3 DNA is TGTGCCAGCAGCCACAGGGAATATAATTCACCCCTCCACTTT.

This clonotype was detected only a few times. The rearrangement joins TRBV3-1 to TRBJ2-5, with D perhaps matching TRBD2 (7 bases). V lost 4 bases to trimming and J lost 11 bases, with 29 bases between them. The CDR3 spans 17 residues. Germline V CDR1 and CDR2: LGHDT, YNNKEL (reference sequence). CDR3 region: CASSRQSGQGGDNEQYF. The CDR3 DNA reads TGTGCCAGCAGCCGACAGTCCGGGCAGGGAGGGGACAATGAGCAGTACTTC.

Ten or more counts support this clonotype. The chain uses TRBV20-1 and TRBJ1-5; D possibly corresponds to TRBD1 (5 bases). V shed 5 bases and J shed 2 bases, with 13 bases lying between them. The CDR3 is made up of 14 amino acids. Germline-derived CDR1 and CDR2 are DFQATT and SNEGSKA (reference sequence). CDR3 sequence: CSAGRGFGNQPQHF. The CDR3 DNA reads as TGCAGTGCTGGACGGGGCTTCGGCAATCAGCCCCAGCATTTT.

This clonotype was detected ten times or more. The chain is built from TRBV7-8 and TRBJ2-4; D may be TRBD2 (5 bases). The assigned J gene may be wrong: the sequence end matches TRBJ2-7 better. This CDR3 has 15 amino acids. The germline V gene encodes CDR1 SGHVS and CDR2 FQNEAQ. The CDR3 loop is CASSLGGLARSEQYF. The CDR3 DNA sequence: TGTGCCAGCAGCTTAGGGGGTCTAGCCCGCTCCGAGCAGTACTTC.

Concerning this clonotype: Compared with germline, one end of the junction differs, possibly owing to a read error. This chain links TRBV5-1 with TRBJ2-4; TRBD2 might be the D (7 bases). This CDR3 region has 16 residues. Germline assignment: CDR1 SGHRS and CDR2 YFSETQ. This CDR3 reads CASSSGQRLAKNIQCF. DNA for the CDR3: TGTGCCAGCAGCTCCGGACAGAGACTAGCCAAAAACATTCAGTGCTTC.

In DNA form, the CDR3 reads TGCAGTGCTAGAGGGACTAGCGGAGCCTCCTACGAGCAGTACTTC. Its translation is CSARGTSGASYEQYF. This rearrangement joins TRBV20-1 to TRBJ2-7; 10 bases agree with TRBD2. Germline loops: CDR1 DFQATT, CDR2 SNEGSKA (reference sequence). The junction had 3 bases not matched to a gene; V was cut back by 1 base and J by 0 bases. The CDR3 totals 15 residues.

This clonotype was seen many times. The chain uses TRBV6-2 or TRBV6-3 and TRBJ1-5, with D uncertain. Trimming took off 2 bases at V and 5 bases at J, with 7 bases between the two ends. The germline CDR1 and CDR2 sequences are MNHEY and SVGEGT. CDR3 length: 13 residues. CDR3 nucleotides: TGTGCCAGCAGTTACAACAGATATCAGCCCCAGCATTTT. This translates into CASSYNRYQPQHF.

Notes on this clonotype: A read error may produce the germline difference seen at one junction end. This sequence joins TRBV27 and TRBJ1-2; D unresolved. The CDR3 extends over 15 amino acids. The V gene's germline CDR1 is MNHEY and CDR2 SMNVEV (reference sequence). The CDR3 DNA reads as TGTGTCAGCAGTTTAAGGACGGGAGTGGGCTATGGCTACACCTTC. Its translation is CVSSLRTGVGYGYTF.

Notes on this clonotype: A clone one base away is much larger, so this may be a read error. The chain carries TRBV6-2 or TRBV6-3 and TRBJ2-5; D gene ambiguous. CDR3 length: 11 residues. Germline V gives CDR1 MNHEY, CDR2 SVGEGT. The CDR3 region is CACRLGGTQYF. The CDR3 DNA sequence: TGTGCCTGCAGGCTGGGCGGGACCCAGTACTTC.

This clonotype showed up just a few times. The chain is built from TRBV20-1 and TRBJ1-2; a weak D match, TRBD1 (6 bases). CDR3 length equals 13 residues. The V end was cut by 0 bases, the J end by 7 bases, with 12 bases between. Per the germline V gene, CDR1 is DFQATT and CDR2 is SNEGSKA (reference sequence). The CDR3 bases are TGCAGTGCTAGAGAAGGCAGGGGCGTTGGCTACACCTTC. This codes for CSAREGRGVGYTF.

This clonotype was found many times. The chain links TRBV5-1 to TRBJ2-5, with 7 bases that match TRBD1. The CDR3 spans 16 residues. V shed 1 base and J 5 bases; nucleotides not matched to a gene: 11. Looked up from germline, CDR1 is SGHRS and CDR2 is YFSETQ. The CDR3 reads CASSLSPAGGEETQYF. CDR3 in DNA: TGCGCCAGCAGCTTGAGTCCTGCAGGGGGTGAGGAGACCCAGTACTTC.

The table lists this clonotype with a few counts. The chain is built from TRBV5-1 and TRBJ2-7; D call uncertain. With 5 bases removed from V and 5 bases from J, the gap between germline ends came to 17 bases. The CDR3 runs 14 residues. Germline V CDR1 and CDR2: SGHRS, YFSETQ. The DNA for the CDR3 is TGCGCCAGCAGGTCCCTTACATGTCCGGACGAGCAGTACTTC. Translated: CASRSLTCPDEQYF.

This clonotype was found many times. This rearrangement joins TRBV6-6 to TRBJ2-3; 11 positions agree with TRBD2. The CDR3 spans 15 residues. CDR1 and CDR2 from the germline V gene are MNHNY and SVGAGI (reference sequence). With 5 bases clipped from V and 6 bases from J, the junction kept 7 bases outside the gene matches. CDR3 sequence (DNA): TGTGCCAGCAGTGACCCTAGCGGGGGGAGGGATACGCAGTATTTT. It is translated as CASSDPSGGRDTQYF.

This clonotype was observed many times. In nucleotides, the CDR3 is TGTGCCAGCAGTCCCTCCGAGACAGGGGCTGGCTACACCTTC. Translating it yields CASSPSETGAGYTF. This chain uses TRBV6-5 with TRBJ1-2; TRBD1 matches 8 bases. Germline CDR1 is MNHEY and CDR2 is SVGAGI. V was clipped by 5 bases and J by 7 bases; unmatched bases: 9. CDR3 length: 14 residues.

This clonotype was recorded many times. This chain uses TRBV15 with TRBJ2-3; D gene uncertain. This CDR3 region has 13 residues. V dropped 2 bases and J dropped 4 bases, with 7 bases sitting between them. The germline CDR1 and CDR2 sequences are LNHNV and YYDKDF (reference sequence). The CDR3 DNA is TGTGCCACCAGCAGAAGAATGGCAGATACGCAGTATTTT. This encodes CATSRRMADTQYF.